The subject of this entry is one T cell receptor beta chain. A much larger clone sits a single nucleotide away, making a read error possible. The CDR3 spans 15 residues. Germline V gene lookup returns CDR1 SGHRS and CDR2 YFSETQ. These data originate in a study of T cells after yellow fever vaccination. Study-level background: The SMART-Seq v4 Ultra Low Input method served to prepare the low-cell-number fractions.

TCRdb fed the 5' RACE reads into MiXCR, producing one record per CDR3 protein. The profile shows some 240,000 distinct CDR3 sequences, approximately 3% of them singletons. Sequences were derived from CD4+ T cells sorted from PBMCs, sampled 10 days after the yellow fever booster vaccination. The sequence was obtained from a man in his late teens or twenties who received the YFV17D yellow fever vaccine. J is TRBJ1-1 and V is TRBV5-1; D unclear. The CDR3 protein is CASRVSSQLNTDAFF. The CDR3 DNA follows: TGCGCCAGCAGGGTTAGTTCTCAACTCAACACTGATGCTTTCTTT.